The 23 T cell receptor beta chains below come from one sample, sequenced in a study of T cell responses to AZD1222 COVID-19 vaccine. TCRdb's copy holds only in-frame clones and misses some; the assay was immunoSEQ multiplex PCR. The data show some 140,000 clones, approximately 90% seen once. Sequences were derived from peripheral blood, sampled on day 0 of AZD1222 vaccination. Source of these receptors: an adult in good health.

The chain carries TRBV27 and TRBJ1-4; D gene ambiguous. In germline, CDR1 is MNHEY, CDR2 SMNVEV (reference sequence). The length of the CDR3 is 15 residues. V lost 7 bases, J lost 5 bases, and 17 bases lay in between. CDR3 nucleotide sequence: TGTGCCAGCACCACCCGAACAGACCGCAATGAAAAACTGTTTTTT. It is translated as CASTTRTDRNEKLFF.

V is TRBV27 and J is TRBJ1-5; no definite D call. The V and J ends lost 4 bases and 6 bases respectively, with 13 bases between them. The CDR3 is made up of 14 amino acids. The germline V gene encodes CDR1 MNHEY and CDR2 SMNVEV (reference sequence). The CDR3 here is CASSSPDGLQPQHF. CDR3 DNA sequence: TGTGCCAGCAGTTCTCCAGACGGTCTTCAGCCCCAGCATTTT.

This chain joins TRBV5-4 and TRBJ1-2; D remains ambiguous. V shed 4 bases and J shed 2 bases, with 15 bases lying between them. CDR3 length: 15 amino acids. Looked up from germline, CDR1 is SGHNT and CDR2 is YYREEE (reference sequence). In DNA form, the CDR3 reads TGTGCCAGCAGCGTTATTACGACCGGCAACTATGGCTACACCTTC. This sequence encodes CASSVITTGNYGYTF.

CDR3 DNA: TGTGCCAGCAGCCGTCTGGAGAATGAGCAGTTCTTC. Translating it yields CASSRLENEQFF. The chain has TRBV7-2 and TRBJ2-1; D gene uncertain. This CDR3 region has 12 residues. Looked up from germline, CDR1 is SGHTA and CDR2 is FQGNSA. V gave up 5 bases and J gave up 7 bases, with 9 bases separating them.

The chain recombines TRBV6-2 or TRBV6-3 with TRBJ1-5, with D possibly matching TRBD1 (5 bases). The V gene lost 2 bases and the J gene lost 4 bases, with 9 bases spanning the gap. CDR1 and CDR2 from the germline V gene are MNHEY and SVGEGT. The CDR3 runs to 14 residues. The CDR3 DNA reads as TGTGCCAGCAGTTACGGGGCAGTAAATCAGCCCCAGCATTTT. Its translation: CASSYGAVNQPQHF.

The V and J genes are TRBV18 and TRBJ2-1, with D unclear. The V end lost 3 bases, the J end lost 5 bases, and 17 bases lay between the germline ends. The CDR3 sequence is 16 residues long. Germline CDR1 is KGHSH and CDR2 is LQKENI. DNA for the CDR3: TGTGCCAGCTCACCGATGGGCAGGAGTGGGGACAATGAGCAGTTCTTC. Residues: CASSPMGRSGDNEQFF.

The V call is TRBV5-1, the J call TRBJ2-5; D is unclear. Germline lookup yields CDR1 SGHRS and CDR2 YFSETQ. V lost 4 bases to trimming and J lost 4 bases, with 14 bases between them. This CDR3 has 14 residues. The CDR3 sequence: CASSAGWRRETQYF. The CDR3 DNA reads TGCGCCAGCAGCGCAGGCTGGCGGCGAGAGACCCAGTACTTC. Variable domain in full (rest from reference TRBV5-1 and TRBJ2-5): KAGVTQTPRYLIKTRGQQVTLSCSPISGHRSVSWYQQTPGQGLQFLFEYFSETQRNKGNFPGRFSGRQFSNSRSEMNVSTLELGDSALYLCASSAGWRRETQYFGPGTRLLVL.

The chain combines TRBV28 with TRBJ2-7, with 8 bases lining up with TRBD1. V was pared by 4 bases and J by 11 bases, with 13 bases of the junction left unmatched. Germline values: CDR1 MDHEN, CDR2 SYDVKM. This CDR3 region has 14 residues. The CDR3 protein is CASSSRTGPHTKYF. The CDR3 DNA reads as TGTGCCAGCAGTTCGAGGACAGGGCCCCATACAAAGTACTTC. The entire variable domain, with the rest obtained from reference TRBV28 and TRBJ2-7, is as follows: DVKVTQSSRYLVKRTGEKVFLECVQDMDHENMFWYRQDPGLGLRLIYFSYDVKMKEKGDIPEGYSVSREKKERFSLILESASTNQTSMYLCASSSRTGPHTKYFGPGTRLTVT.

The chain joins TRBV4-1 to TRBJ1-2; 12 nucleotides align to TRBD1. V shed 6 bases, J shed 7 bases, and the junction held 12 bases outside the gene matches. Looked up from germline, CDR1 is MGHRA and CDR2 is YSYEKL. This CDR3 is built from 16 residues. The CDR3 sequence is CASSLVRDRGHRGYTF. The CDR3 DNA sequence: TGCGCCAGCAGTCTAGTCCGGGACAGGGGGCATCGTGGCTACACCTTC.

This chain connects TRBV18 to TRBJ1-1; D is unclear. Per germline, CDR1 KGHSH and CDR2 LQKENI. The V end was cut by 4 bases, the J end by 0 bases, with 18 bases between. This CDR3 contains 17 residues. The CDR3 here is CASSLVLMGGLNTEAFF. CDR3 DNA sequence: TGTGCCAGCTCACTCGTATTGATGGGAGGATTGAACACTGAAGCTTTCTTT. Filled out from reference TRBV18 and TRBJ1-1, the complete variable domain reads NAGVMQNPRHLVRRRGQEARLRCSPMKGHSHVYWYRQLPEEGLKFMVYLQKENIIDESGMPKERFSAEFPKEGPSILRIQQVVRGDSAAYFCASSLVLMGGLNTEAFFGQGTRLTVV.

The chain carries TRBV4-1 and TRBJ2-7; tentatively, D is TRBD1 (7 bases). The CDR3 is made up of 16 amino acids. The germline V gene has CDR1 MGHRA and CDR2 YSYEKL. V lost 4 bases, J lost 3 bases, and 19 bases lay in between. The CDR3 coding sequence is TGCGCCAGCAGCCCGGAGGGGCAGGGGGTGCTCTACGAGCAGTACTTC. This encodes CASSPEGQGVLYEQYF.

This clone was recorded only once. The rearrangement uses TRBV9 and TRBJ1-3; 7 bases line up with TRBD1. The germline V gene has CDR1 SGDLS and CDR2 YYNGEE. The length of the CDR3 is 17 residues. The J segment lost 0 bases and the V segment lost 3 bases, leaving 9 bases of the junction unmatched. In DNA, the CDR3 is TGTGCCAGCAGCGCCGACACAGGGGTCCTCTCTGGAAACACCATATATTTT. Encoded protein: CASSADTGVLSGNTIYF.

The chain is built from TRBV30 and TRBJ1-1; D uncertain. With 3 bases removed from V and 2 bases from J, the gap between germline ends came to 10 bases. This CDR3 is 13 amino acids long. Looked up from germline, CDR1 is GTSNPN and CDR2 is SVGIG (reference sequence). For the CDR3, the DNA is TGTGCCTGGAGGGGTCAGCCAAACACTGAAGCTTTCTTT. It is translated as CAWRGQPNTEAFF.

V is TRBV25-1 and J is TRBJ1-5; perhaps TRBD1 as D (6 bases). The CDR3 consists of 14 residues. Per the germline V gene, CDR1 is MGHDK and CDR2 is SYGVNS. Trimming took 2 bases from V and 2 from J, leaving 7 bases between them. The CDR3 DNA reads TGTGCCAGCAGTGAAAAGGGGGGCAATCAGCCCCAGCATTTT. This encodes CASSEKGGNQPQHF.

The gene calls are TRBV27 and TRBJ2-7; D unclear. CDR1 and CDR2 (germline): MNHEY, SMNVEV (reference sequence). CDR3 length: 12 amino acids. The ends were cut back, 4 bases at V and 3 bases at J, with 7 bases in the middle. The CDR3 spells CASSSRFYEQYF. DNA for the CDR3: TGTGCCAGCAGTTCCAGGTTCTACGAGCAGTACTTC.

The chain has TRBV20-1 and TRBJ2-5; tentative D call: TRBD1 (6 bases). V lost 3 bases and J lost 5, with 25 bases in between. There are 17 residues in the CDR3. From germline, CDR1 is DFQATT and CDR2 SNEGSKA (reference sequence). CDR3 DNA: TGCAGTGCTAGTGAATCGATAAGACGGACAGCGATCGAGACCCAGTACTTC. This translates into CSASESIRRTAIETQYF.

This clone was recorded only once. The chain joins TRBV7-8 to TRBJ2-2; D is unclear. Germline-derived CDR1 and CDR2 are SGHVS and FQNEAQ. The CDR3 covers 13 residues. V lost 5 bases and J lost 3, with 7 bases in between. CDR3 amino acids: CASSLRDTGELFF. CDR3 DNA: TGTGCCAGCAGCCTTAGGGACACCGGGGAGCTGTTTTTT.

The J gene is TRBJ1-2, the V gene TRBV27; 11 bases are a match to TRBD1. V shed 6 bases and J 3 bases; nucleotides not matched to a gene: 9. Germline assignment: CDR1 MNHEY and CDR2 SMNVEV (reference sequence). The length of the CDR3 is 16 residues. This chain's CDR3 is CASRVQPGQGDYGYTF. The CDR3 coding sequence is TGTGCCAGCAGGGTTCAGCCGGGACAGGGGGACTATGGCTACACCTTC.

The gene calls are TRBV4-2 and TRBJ2-7; perhaps D is TRBD1 or TRBD2 (5 bases each). The CDR3 contains 17 residues. The V and J ends lost 1 base and 6 bases respectively, with 22 bases between them. Germline values: CDR1 LGHNA, CDR2 YNFKEQ. CDR3 loop: CASSQVSEGKRRSEQYF. As DNA, the CDR3 is TGTGCCAGCAGCCAAGTTTCTGAGGGGAAGCGTCGGAGCGAGCAGTACTTC.

Written as DNA, the CDR3 is TGTGCCAGTAGTATAAGGGGACCAGGGGGGACAGATACGCAGTATTTT. Its protein product is CASSIRGPGGTDTQYF. The chain is built from TRBV19 and TRBJ2-3; D is perhaps TRBD1 (7 bases). The CDR3 extends over 16 amino acids. The V end was cut by 2 bases, the J end by 3 bases, with 15 bases between. Germline CDR1 is LNHDA and CDR2 is SQIVND (reference sequence).

There are a few counts of this clone. CDR3 amino acids: CASSEAGGGNQPQHF. CDR3 nucleotide sequence: TGTGCCAGCAGTGAGGCCGGGGGCGGCAATCAGCCCCAGCATTTT. V usage is TRBV6-4 and J usage is TRBJ1-5; tentatively, D is TRBD1 (6 bases). Germline V lookup: CDR1 MRHNA, CDR2 SNTAGT. The length of the CDR3 is 15 residues. Trimming left V 3 bases short and J 2 bases short, with 11 bases between.

The chain joins TRBV6-6 to TRBJ1-1; no clear D. The V end was cut by 4 bases, the J end by 4 bases, with 4 bases between. This CDR3 has 11 residues. Germline CDR1 reads MNHNY; CDR2 reads SVGAGI (reference sequence). The CDR3 nucleotides read TGTGCCAGCAGTTCGGCCACTGAAGCTTTCTTT. It translates to CASSSATEAFF.

The rearrangement links TRBV6-4 to TRBJ2-1; 14 bases are a match to TRBD2. Per germline, CDR1 MRHNA and CDR2 SNTAGT. The CDR3 covers 15 residues. The trim removed 0 bases at V and 9 bases at J, leaving 1 base unmatched. The DNA for the CDR3 is TGTGCCAGCAGTGACTCGACTAGCGGGGGGGCTGAGCAGTTCTTC. This translates into CASSDSTSGGAEQFF.